This T cell receptor (beta chain) comes out of a study of regulatory T cells in long-lasting Graves disease (TCRdb year 2021). About the study as a whole: Persistent Graves' disease was defined as antithyroid drug treatment for over 5 years with persistently positive TSH receptor autoantibodies. A total of some 35 samples underwent TCR sequencing: some 13 from persistent and about 20 from newly diagnosed Graves' disease patients. Persistent Graves' disease patients were compared with newly diagnosed Graves' disease patients by peripheral blood TCR sequencing and RNA sequencing. The study took place in China and was registered as a clinical trial. On average, persistent Graves' disease patients in the clinical cohort had been on antithyroid drugs for around ten years. Paper-wide results and their limitations: Patients with persistent disease shared more public clonotypes (under 3,000) than newly diagnosed patients did (more than 900). Peripheral blood alone was examined, since thyroid tissue, which constituted the primary lesion, could not be accessed. Preferential use of TRBV28, TRBJ1-2 and TRBJ2-5 was observed in persistent disease, whereas TRBV20-1 and TRBJ2-1 were favored in newly diagnosed disease. Sequencing and analysis were limited to the TCR beta chain. Lower TCR Shannon entropy and fewer highly expanded clones were observed in persistent Graves' disease patients than in newly diagnosed patients, which suggested clonal expansion. The authors acknowledged the small sample size as a limitation that may reduce accuracy.

Its CDR3 holds 13 amino acids, cysteine through phenylalanine. Kept here is only the CDR3 DNA, which spans 39 bases and is read in frame from base 1. The germline V gene sets CDR1 to SGHTA and CDR2 to FQGNSA. Deletion took 2 bases off V and 4 bases off J, with a span of 8 bases between the germline ends. Library generation was performed with multiplex PCR. Sequencing relied on an Illumina HiSeq 4000. iRepertoire HTBI primers and Arm-PCR amplification of CDR3 regions were used to construct TCR beta libraries. Before sequencing, the PCR products went through gel purification. The study's own analysis went as follows. Gene usage analysis of CDR3 amino acid clonotypes used the 62 TRBV and around 14 TRBJ segments found across samples. COPE and FqMerger were used to merge filtered high-quality paired reads into contigs. Contigs were aligned with BLAST to IMGT TRBV, TRBD and TRBJ reference genes, and CDR3 was defined per IMGT. Any clonotype with a frequency above 0.1% was counted as a highly expanded clone. Shannon entropy was used to measure repertoire diversity, and the Gini coefficient was used to measure V-J evenness. Public clonotypes were defined as clonotypes shared by more than one individual. TCRdb reworked the public reads: Q25 trimming with fastp, MiXCR clone assembly, productive beta chains retained. Under each unique CDR3 protein, matching rows form one entry showing the most common genes and DNA. These V and J calls are TCRdb output, not the study's own analysis. Counted in this sample were a few hundred thousand distinct CDR3 sequences; 22% of them appeared once. The top ten constitute approximately 60% of the sample.

Explained via the paper, the time point label denotes: persistent/refractory GD, antithyroid drugs over 5 years with positive TRAb. For both TCR sequencing and RNA sequencing, RNA was extracted from PBMCs using TRIzol. The diagnosis of Graves' disease followed American Thyroid Association guidelines. The patients came from an endocrinology department in Xi'an, China. Each patient gave approximately 8.8 milliliters of peripheral blood, collected in an EDTA anticoagulant tube. PBMCs were isolated by Ficoll Paque Plus density gradient separation without further T cell sorting. An Agilent 2100 Bioanalyzer and agarose gel were used to check RNA quality, while a NanoDrop 2000 measured RNA concentration. This clonotype was recorded a few times. No cognate antigen has been identified for it. No clone much larger than this one lies a single base away; base qualities are absent.

The receptor was derived from a female donor with Graves disease. The receptor chain draws on TRBV7-2 and TRBJ2-5; too little of a D gene remains to name it. The specimen comprised peripheral blood mononuclear cells (PBMCs), sampled when the disease was refractory, from a patient treated with antithyroid drugs. In nucleotide form, the sequence is TGTGCCAGCAGCTTACCAAGCCGAGAGACCCAGTACTTC. Its protein is CASSLPSRETQYF.